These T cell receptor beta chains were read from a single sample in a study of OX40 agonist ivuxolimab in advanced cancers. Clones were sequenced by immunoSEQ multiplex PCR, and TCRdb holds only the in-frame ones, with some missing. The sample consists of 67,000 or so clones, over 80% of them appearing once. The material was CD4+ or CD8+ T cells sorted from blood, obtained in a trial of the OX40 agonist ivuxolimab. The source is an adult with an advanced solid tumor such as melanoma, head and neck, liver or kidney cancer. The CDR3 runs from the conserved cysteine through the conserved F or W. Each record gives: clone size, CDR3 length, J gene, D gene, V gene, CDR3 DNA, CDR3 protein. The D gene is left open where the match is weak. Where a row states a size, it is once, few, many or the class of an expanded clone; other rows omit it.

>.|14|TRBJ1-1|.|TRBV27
TGTGCCAGCAACACGGACCCTCCACACACTGAAGCTTTCTTT
CASNTDPPHTEAFF
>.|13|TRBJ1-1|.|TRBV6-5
TGTGCCAGCCATAGAGGGCCCAGGACTGAAGCTTTCTTT
CASHRGPRTEAFF
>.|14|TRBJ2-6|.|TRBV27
TGTGCCAGCAGTCACCGTCCTGGGGCCAACGTCCTGACTTTC
CASSHRPGANVLTF
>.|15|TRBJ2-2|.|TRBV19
TGTGCCAGTAGTATTGGGGGATCGAACACCGGGGAGCTGTTTTTT
CASSIGGSNTGELFF
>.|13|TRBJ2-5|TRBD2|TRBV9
TGTGCCAGCAGCCCCGGGGGGCAAGAGACCCAGTACTTC
CASSPGGQETQYF
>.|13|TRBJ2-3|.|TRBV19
TGTGCCAGTACCTCCGGGGGTTACGATACGCAGTATTTT
CASTSGGYDTQYF
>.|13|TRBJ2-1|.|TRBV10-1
TGCGCCAGCGGAAAGGGACATTTAGGAGAGCAGTTCTTC
CASGKGHLGEQFF
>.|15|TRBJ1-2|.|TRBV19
TGTGCCAGTATGGGGTTTACCCTTGAGAACTATGGCTACACCTTC
CASMGFTLENYGYTF
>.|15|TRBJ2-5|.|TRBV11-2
TGTGCCAGCAGCCCCGGTCTTAGGTCTCAAGAGACCCAGTACTTC
CASSPGLRSQETQYF
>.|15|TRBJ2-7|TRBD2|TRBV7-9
TGTGCCAGCAGCTCGAGACTAGCCACGACCTACGAGCAGTACTTC
CASSSRLATTYEQYF
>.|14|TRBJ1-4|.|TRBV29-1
TGCAGCGTGGGGGGGACGGGGAGAGGTGAAAAACTGTTTTTT
CSVGGTGRGEKLFF
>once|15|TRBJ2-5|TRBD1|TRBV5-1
TGCGCCAGCAGCGTGGAACAGGGGGAGGAAGAGACCCAGTACTTC
CASSVEQGEEETQYF
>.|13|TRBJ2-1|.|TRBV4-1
TGCGCCAGCAGCCAATTGGGGTACAATGAGCAGTTCTTC
CASSQLGYNEQFF
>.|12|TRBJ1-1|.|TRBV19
TGTGCCAGTAAACTGACGAACACTGAAGCTTTCTTT
CASKLTNTEAFF
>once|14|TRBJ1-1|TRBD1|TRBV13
TGTGCCAGCAGCTTAGCAGGGGGTCTCACTGAAGCTTTCTTT
CASSLAGGLTEAFF
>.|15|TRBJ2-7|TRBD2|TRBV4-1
TGCGCCAGCAGCCAACTAGCGGGAGGTTCTTACGAGCAGTACTTC
CASSQLAGGSYEQYF